The 10 T cell receptor beta chains reported below all come from one sample, sequenced in a study of CXCR3-negative and CXCR3-positive naive CD8 T cells. UMI-labeled TRB cDNA libraries were prepared by 5' RACE. TCRdb derives one entry per CDR3 protein from the 5' RACE reads, leaving out DNA. This sample's table has approximately 66,000 distinct CDR3 sequences. Sample: naive CXCR3- CD8+ T cells from blood. The subset: CD45RO-CCR7+CD27+CD95- naive CD8+ T cells lacking CXCR3 (TNR3-). Receptor source: a human donor in good health. Some clones in this sample may be carry-over from other donors' samples.

The CDR3 protein is CSAEGQSSYEQYF. V is TRBV20-1 and J is TRBJ2-7; the TRBD1 assignment by TCRdb is unverifiable without DNA. Germline loops: CDR1 DFQATT, CDR2 SNEGSKA (reference sequence). This CDR3 region has 13 residues.

The chain carries TRBV7-9 and TRBJ2-1; the D gene TCRdb calls, TRBD1, cannot be checked with no DNA. The germline V gene encodes CDR1 SEHNR and CDR2 FQNEAQ (reference sequence). The CDR3 spans 16 residues. CDR3 sequence: CASSDRQGPWGNEQFF.

The chain uses TRBV7-9 and TRBJ2-1; TCRdb lists TRBD1, though no DNA is available to test this call. The CDR3 contains 12 residues. The germline CDR1 and CDR2 sequences are SEHNR and FQNEAQ (reference sequence). The CDR3: CAGRQGGYEQFF.

This rearrangement joins TRBV7-9 to TRBJ2-7. The CDR3 totals 14 residues. Per germline, CDR1 SEHNR and CDR2 FQNEAQ (reference sequence). CDR3 in amino acids: CASSLMVTAGEQYF.

The chain joins TRBV20-1 to TRBJ2-1; TCRdb names TRBD1, which stays unverified in the absence of DNA. The germline V gene encodes CDR1 DFQATT and CDR2 SNEGSKA (reference sequence). CDR3 length: 16 amino acids. The CDR3: CSARDGAGSPYNEQFF.

V gene TRBV28 combines with J gene TRBJ2-7; TCRdb's D gene call, TRBD1, goes unchecked for lack of DNA. This CDR3 comprises 15 residues. Per the germline V gene, CDR1 is MDHEN and CDR2 is SYDVKM. The CDR3 protein is CASNLRGRWGNEQYF.

V is TRBV21-1 and J is TRBJ2-1; no DNA is available, so the TRBD1 call from TCRdb remains unchecked. TRBV21-1 is recorded as a pseudogene. The CDR3 consists of 17 residues. The CDR3 loop is CASSKATPGQGDSEQFF.

This chain joins TRBV6-5 and TRBJ1-2; TCRdb names TRBD1, which stays unverified in the absence of DNA. The CDR3 covers 15 residues. Germline CDR1 is MNHEY and CDR2 is SVGAGI. The CDR3 here is CASGYTLQGSYGYTF.

V and J are TRBV10-3 and TRBJ2-2; TCRdb's D call, TRBD2, is unchecked because there is no DNA. Germline loops: CDR1 ENHRY, CDR2 SYGVKD. CDR3 size: 15 residues. The CDR3: CAISATSEDTGELFF.

The rearrangement links TRBV13 to TRBJ2-7; lacking DNA, the TRBD1 call made by TCRdb goes unchecked. Per the germline V gene, CDR1 is PRHDT and CDR2 is FYEKMQ (reference sequence). The CDR3 contains 16 residues. The CDR3 loop reads CASSSSGTGPTYEQYF.